The 16 T cell receptor beta chains in this list originate from one sample, sequenced in a study of T cells in Graves' hyperthyroidism and ophthalmopathy. TCR beta CDR3 regions were amplified from RNA. An initial round of RT-PCR targeting the TCR CDR3 relied on the HTBI primer set. One entry per CDR3 protein, called by TCRdb with MiXCR from the multiplex PCR reads. The sample holds over 500,000 distinct CDR3 sequences, 17% seen once. The sample consisted of blood. The receptors here all came from a woman between 18 and 30 years old with Graves' ophthalmopathy.

This clonotype was counted between two and nine times. This chain links TRBV6-1 with TRBJ2-7, with 10 bases identical to TRBD2. The V and J ends lost 8 bases and 4 bases, in that order; junction bases with no gene match: 14. Germline assignment: CDR1 MNHNS and CDR2 SASEGT. CDR3 length: 16 residues. CDR3 sequence: CASGDPPSGGFYEQYF. The CDR3 DNA follows: TGTGCCAGCGGGGACCCCCCTAGCGGGGGTTTTTACGAGCAGTACTTC.

The sample holds many counts of this clonotype. This chain uses TRBV6-1 with TRBJ2-5; D may correspond to TRBD1 or TRBD2 (5 bases each). Germline CDR1 MNHNS, CDR2 SASEGT. The CDR3 is made up of 14 amino acids. The V gene lost 8 bases and the J gene lost 5 bases, with 18 bases spanning the gap. The CDR3 protein is CASSSRGSRETQYF. The CDR3 bases are TGTGCCAGCTCCTCGAGGGGATCCCGGGAGACCCAGTACTTC.

This clonotype was counted a few times. The chain uses TRBV9 and TRBJ1-1; TRBD1 agrees at 10 bases. Germline lookup yields CDR1 SGDLS and CDR2 YYNGEE. The CDR3 has 16 residues. V lost 3 bases and J lost 3; bases outside the gene matches: 8. In nucleotides, the CDR3 is TGTGCCAGCAGCGACAGACAGGGGGCTTGGGACACTGAAGCTTTCTTT. As protein: CASSDRQGAWDTEAFF.

The chain links TRBV3-1 to TRBJ2-3; TRBD2 agrees at 8 bases. The CDR3 spans 16 residues. V shed 1 base, J shed 2 bases, and the junction held 5 bases outside the gene matches. The germline gives CDR1 LGHDT, CDR2 YNNKEL (reference sequence). DNA of the CDR3: TGTGCCAGCAGCCAAGGATCGGGGGGGACCACAGATACGCAGTATTTT. The encoded protein is CASSQGSGGTTDTQYF.

This clonotype appeared a few times. The chain uses TRBV19 and TRBJ2-5, with 10 bases that match TRBD1. Losses at the gene ends were 10 bases for V and 4 bases for J; bases not matched to a gene: 12. CDR1 and CDR2 (germline): LNHDA, SQIVND (reference sequence). This CDR3 has 15 residues. The chain's CDR3 is CATTQGQGIGETQYF. As DNA, the CDR3 is TGTGCCACTACCCAGGGACAGGGGATTGGAGAGACCCAGTACTTC.

This clonotype was detected ten times or more. CDR3 region: CAISAQAGDNEQFF. CDR3 bases: TGTGCCATCAGCGCCCAGGCAGGCGACAATGAGCAGTTCTTC. The chain carries TRBV10-3 and TRBJ2-1; D is uncertain. This CDR3 is built from 14 residues. Germline loops: CDR1 ENHRY, CDR2 SYGVKD. The V and J ends lost 6 bases and 5 bases respectively, with 14 bases between them.

This clonotype turned up a few times. V usage is TRBV5-1 and J usage is TRBJ1-2; no definite D call. This CDR3 has 14 amino acids. Trimming shortened V by 0 bases and J by 8 bases, and 14 bases separated the two germline ends. Germline V gives CDR1 SGHRS, CDR2 YFSETQ. The CDR3 is CASSLGNSLLGYTF. CDR3 nucleotide sequence: TGCGCCAGCAGCTTGGGCAACAGCCTCCTGGGCTACACCTTC.

V gene TRBV28 combines with J gene TRBJ1-1, with D possibly TRBD1 on 5 matching bases. The germline V and J ends were trimmed by 3 bases and 3 bases, with 14 bases remaining between them. The CDR3 length is 15 residues. Germline V gene lookup returns CDR1 MDHEN and CDR2 SYDVKM. The CDR3 spells CASSFARVSDTEAFF. DNA for the CDR3: TGTGCCAGCAGTTTTGCCAGGGTCAGTGACACTGAAGCTTTCTTT. Together with reference TRBV28 and TRBJ1-1, the CDR3 gives the full variable domain: DVKVTQSSRYLVKRTGEKVFLECVQDMDHENMFWYRQDPGLGLRLIYFSYDVKMKEKGDIPEGYSVSREKKERFSLILESASTNQTSMYLCASSFARVSDTEAFFGQGTRLTVV.

The chain is built from TRBV9 and TRBJ1-2; D remains unclear. V was shortened by 4 bases and J by 8 bases, with 21 bases between the two germline ends. Germline-derived CDR1 and CDR2 are SGDLS and YYNGEE. The CDR3 runs to 15 residues. In nucleotides, the CDR3 is TGTGCCAGCAGCCGCCTCCGCGGGAAGCAGGAGGGCTACACCTTC. The encoded protein is CASSRLRGKQEGYTF.

This clonotype is a singleton in its sample. The chain carries TRBV7-9 and TRBJ2-1; the match to TRBD1 covers 8 bases. V trimming: 2 bases; J trimming: 4 bases; junction bases outside the gene matches: 4. CDR1 and CDR2 from the germline V gene are SEHNR and FQNEAQ (reference sequence). The CDR3 has 15 amino acids. CDR3 protein: CASSLLDREYNEQFF. As DNA, the CDR3 is TGTGCCAGCAGCTTATTGGACAGGGAGTACAATGAGCAGTTCTTC. The whole variable domain, remainder taken from reference TRBV7-9 and TRBJ2-1, is DTGVSQNPRHKITKRGQNVTFRCDPISEHNRLYWYRQTLGQGPEFLTYFQNEAQLEKSRLLSDRFSAERPKGSFSTLEIQRTEQGDSAMYLCASSLLDREYNEQFFGPGTRLTVL.

This clonotype was picked up a small number of times. The junction departs from the called germline gene at one end, perhaps through a read error. The rearrangement uses TRBV5-1 and TRBJ1-1; D remains ambiguous. The CDR3 consists of 15 residues. CDR1 and CDR2 from the germline V gene are SGHRS and YFSETQ. The CDR3 here is CASSLDQNMNSEAFF. The CDR3 DNA follows: TGCGCCAGCAGCTTGGACCAAAACATGAACTCTGAAGCTTTCTTT. Looking up the rest from reference TRBV5-1 and TRBJ1-1 gives the full variable domain: KAGVTQTPRYLIKTRGQQVTLSCSPISGHRSVSWYQQTPGQGLQFLFEYFSETQRNKGNFPGRFSGRQFSNSRSEMNVSTLELGDSALYLCASSLDQNMNSEAFFGQGTRLTVV.

This clonotype has at least ten counts. This sequence joins TRBV5-8 and TRBJ1-1; D unresolved. The CDR3 covers 11 residues. Germline V gene data show CDR1 as SGHTS and CDR2 as YDEGEE. The V end was cut by 1 base, the J end by 7 bases, with 5 bases between. The CDR3 region is CASSLIREAFF. Here the CDR3 DNA reads TGTGCCAGCAGCTTGATCCGTGAAGCTTTCTTT.

This clonotype has more than one count but fewer than ten. V gene TRBV5-1 combines with J gene TRBJ2-3, with 14 bases that match TRBD2. The CDR3 consists of 16 residues. The V and J ends lost 4 bases and 8 bases, in that order; junction bases with no gene match: 9. Germline V gives CDR1 SGHRS, CDR2 YFSETQ. CDR3 coding DNA: TGCGCCAGCAGCCGTGGACTAGCGGGGGGTCGGACTACGCAGTATTTT. It codes for CASSRGLAGGRTTQYF.

For this clonotype: A much larger clone differs by one base, so this may be a read error. DNA of the CDR3: TGCAGCGTTGTGTCGGCCAACCACTATGGCTACACCTTC. This encodes CSVVSANHYGYTF. The rearrangement joins TRBV29-1 to TRBJ1-2; D not resolved. Trimming left V 4 bases short and J 3 bases short, with 12 bases between. The germline CDR1 and CDR2 sequences are SQVTM and ANQGSEA. This CDR3 has 13 amino acids.

This clonotype occurred a few times. The rearrangement uses TRBV9 and TRBJ1-4, with unresolved D. The length of the CDR3 is 12 residues. V lost 3 bases and J lost 5, with 5 bases in between. Germline V gene lookup returns CDR1 SGDLS and CDR2 YYNGEE. The chain's CDR3 is CASSEPNEKLFF. CDR3 DNA sequence: TGTGCCAGCAGCGAACCGAATGAAAAACTGTTTTTT.

The chain is built from TRBV12-3 or TRBV12-4 and TRBJ2-1, with 10 bases lining up with TRBD2. The CDR3 has 14 amino acids. Unmatched junction bases numbered 10, after V lost 7 bases and J lost 10 bases. The CDR3 region has the DNA TGTGCCAGCACCACTAGCGGGAATGGATGGGAGCAGTTCTTC. Protein sequence: CASTTSGNGWEQFF.